This T cell receptor beta chain was identified in a study of tumor-infiltrating lymphocytes in primary liver carcinoma. Overall study: The study included patients who were men and women aged 30 to 69 years. The tumors ranged from about 4 to 10 cm across and fell within stage T1-T3 N0M0. Findings and limits, study-wide: Unsorted bulk processing meant the study did not compare CD4+ and CD8+ repertoires.

Extraction also yielded germline DNA, while blood RNA was obtained from unsorted whole blood. Peripheral blood, 3.5 to 4.5 milliliters, was collected prior to surgery. CDR1 and CDR2 (germline): SGHDT, YYEEEE. V lost 4 bases and J lost 4, with 16 bases in between. The length of the CDR3 is 15 residues. Using a constant-region primer together with ProtoScript II reverse transcriptase, TCR beta cDNA was made from 450 to 600 ng of total RNA. Sequencing libraries for TCR beta derived from three nested multiplex PCR rounds that used slightly modified ARM-PCR. A C-beta reverse primer was combined with TRBV1-TRBV30 forward primers in the first two PCR rounds, and each round had roughly 9 cycles. TCRdb itself ran the multiplex PCR reads through MiXCR, one entry per CDR3 protein. The table includes 330,000 or so distinct CDR3 sequences, roughly two thirds detected once. Comment on this clonotype: Its antigen is currently unknown.

The sequenced material came from peripheral blood. V and J are TRBV5-6 and TRBJ2-3; maybe TRBD1 (6 bases). This receptor was obtained from a man in his forties with primary liver carcinoma and hepatitis B virus infection. CDR3 amino acids: CASSTGQRTSDTQYF. In DNA, the CDR3 is TGTGCCAGCAGCACGGGACAAAGAACGTCAGATACGCAGTATTTT.